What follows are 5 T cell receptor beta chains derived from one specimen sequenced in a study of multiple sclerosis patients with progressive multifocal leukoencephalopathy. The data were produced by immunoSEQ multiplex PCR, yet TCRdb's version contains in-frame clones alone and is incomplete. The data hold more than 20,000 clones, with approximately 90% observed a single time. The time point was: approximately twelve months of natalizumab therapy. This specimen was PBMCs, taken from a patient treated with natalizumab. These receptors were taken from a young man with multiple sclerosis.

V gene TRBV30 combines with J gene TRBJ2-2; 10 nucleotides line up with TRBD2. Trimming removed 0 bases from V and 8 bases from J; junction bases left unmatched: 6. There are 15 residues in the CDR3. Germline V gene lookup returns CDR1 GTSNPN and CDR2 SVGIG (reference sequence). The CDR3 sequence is CAWSVGLAGEGELFF. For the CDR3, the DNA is TGTGCCTGGAGTGTCGGTCTAGCGGGAGAGGGGGAGCTGTTTTTT.

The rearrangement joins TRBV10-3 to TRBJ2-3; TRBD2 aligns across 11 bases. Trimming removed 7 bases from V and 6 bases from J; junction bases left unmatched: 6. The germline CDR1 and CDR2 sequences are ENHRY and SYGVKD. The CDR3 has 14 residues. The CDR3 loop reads CAITPSGRTDTQYF. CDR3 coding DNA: TGTGCCATCACCCCTAGCGGGAGGACCGATACGCAGTATTTT.

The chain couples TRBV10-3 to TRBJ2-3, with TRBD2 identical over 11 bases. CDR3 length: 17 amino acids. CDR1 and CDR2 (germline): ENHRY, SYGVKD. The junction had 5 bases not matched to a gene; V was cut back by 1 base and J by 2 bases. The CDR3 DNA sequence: TGTGCCATCAGTGAGTGGCTAGCGGGAGGCCCCACAGATACGCAGTATTTT. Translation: CAISEWLAGGPTDTQYF.

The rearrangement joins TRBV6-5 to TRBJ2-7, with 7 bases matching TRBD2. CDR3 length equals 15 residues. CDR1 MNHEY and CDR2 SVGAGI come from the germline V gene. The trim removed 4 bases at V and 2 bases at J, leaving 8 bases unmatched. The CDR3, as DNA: TGTGCCAGCAGTTCCCCGACTAGCTCACCCTACGAGCAGTACTTC. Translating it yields CASSSPTSSPYEQYF.

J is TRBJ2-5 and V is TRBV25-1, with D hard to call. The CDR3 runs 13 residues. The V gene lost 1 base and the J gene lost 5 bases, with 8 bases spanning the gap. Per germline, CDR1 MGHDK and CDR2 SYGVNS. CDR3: CASSELVRETQYF. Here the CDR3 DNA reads TGTGCCAGCAGTGAATTAGTACGGGAGACCCAGTACTTC.